The 13 T cell receptor beta chains reported below all come from one sample, sequenced in a study of cytomegalovirus exposure and HLA in healthy donors. The PCR had 60 Vbeta and 13 Jbeta primers. Sequenced by immunoSEQ multiplex PCR; TCRdb stores in-frame clones only, minus some. The data contain 100,000 to 150,000 clones, 70% to 80% of them singletons. Sequenced sample: PBMCs. The receptors were sampled from a middle-aged woman in good health and CMV-seropositive.

This chain uses TRBV7-9 with TRBJ1-1; TRBD1 matches 8 bases. Germline V lookup: CDR1 SEHNR, CDR2 FQNEAQ (reference sequence). V gave up 3 bases and J gave up 1 base; unmatched junction bases: 4. The CDR3 consists of 15 residues. The CDR3 loop is CASSLSGTGNTEAFF. The CDR3 DNA follows: TGTGCCAGCAGCTTGTCCGGGACAGGGAACACTGAAGCTTTCTTT.

The J gene is TRBJ1-2, the V gene TRBV4-3; D is perhaps TRBD1 (6 bases). Germline CDR1 and CDR2: LGHNA and YSLEER. This CDR3 is built from 15 residues. V dropped 0 bases and J dropped 4 bases, with 12 bases sitting between them. The CDR3 DNA follows: TGCGCCAGCAGCCAAGAGCGGACAGCAGCCTATGGCTACACCTTC. Protein product: CASSQERTAAYGYTF.

The chain has TRBV19 and TRBJ1-1; D unclear. V lost 6 bases and J 4 bases, leaving 15 bases between the germline ends. The CDR3 loop spans 14 amino acids. Germline V gives CDR1 LNHDA, CDR2 SQIVND (reference sequence). The chain's CDR3 is CASSPQPQVTEAFF. The CDR3 bases are TGTGCCAGTAGCCCCCAGCCGCAGGTCACTGAAGCTTTCTTT.

The chain links TRBV19 to TRBJ2-3, with unresolved D. V lost 3 bases, J lost 0 bases, and 7 bases lay in between. This CDR3 has 14 amino acids. CDR1 is LNHDA and CDR2 is SQIVND in the germline V gene (reference sequence). Here the CDR3 DNA reads TGTGCCAGTAGTATGGCAACCAGCACAGATACGCAGTATTTT. Protein: CASSMATSTDTQYF.

The sample holds a few counts of this clone. The CDR3 bases are TGTGCCATCAGTGATCAGGGGGCAGACACTGAAGCTTTCTTT. Translating it yields CAISDQGADTEAFF. J is TRBJ1-1 and V is TRBV10-3, with 8 positions matching TRBD1. Looked up from germline, CDR1 is ENHRY and CDR2 is SYGVKD. After removal of 3 bases from V and 3 bases from J, the junction contained 3 bases not matched to a gene. The length of the CDR3 is 14 residues.

The chain employs TRBV6-5 and TRBJ2-7; 7 bases are shared with TRBD1. Germline CDR1 is MNHEY and CDR2 is SVGAGI. J gave up 1 base and V 6 bases, and 3 bases lay outside the gene matches. This CDR3 is built from 13 residues. DNA of the CDR3: TGTGCCAGCAGCCCGGACAGGTCCTACGAGCAGTACTTC. Its translation: CASSPDRSYEQYF.

The gene calls are TRBV7-2 and TRBJ1-4; D ambiguous. The V end was cut by 8 bases, the J end by 8 bases, with 9 bases between. This CDR3 has 11 residues. CDR1 and CDR2 from the germline V gene are SGHTA and FQGNSA. In nucleotides, the CDR3 is TGTGCCAGCGGAGAGGAGGAAAAACTGTTTTTT. Encoded protein: CASGEEEKLFF. Variable domain in full (rest from reference TRBV7-2 and TRBJ1-4): GAGVSQSPSNKVTEKGKDVELRCDPISGHTALYWYRQSLGQGLEFLIYFQGNSAPDKSGLPSDRFSAERTGGSVSTLTIQRTQQEDSAVYLCASGEEEKLFFGSGTQLSVL.

The chain joins TRBV7-2 to TRBJ1-5; possibly TRBD1 for D (5 bases). Germline V gene sequence: CDR1 SGHTA, CDR2 FQGNSA. The CDR3 spans 15 residues. V shed 1 base and J shed 3 bases, with 10 bases lying between them. CDR3 DNA: TGTGCCAGCAGCTTAGGGGGGGTCTACAATCAGCCCCAGCATTTT. This sequence encodes CASSLGGVYNQPQHF.

This sequence joins TRBV7-2 and TRBJ2-7, with D perhaps matching TRBD2 (5 bases). CDR1 is SGHTA, CDR2 FQGNSA, per germline. V was pared by 7 bases and J by 5 bases, with 15 bases between. The CDR3 runs to 13 residues. The CDR3 DNA follows: TGTGCCAGCACCCTTTCTACTAGTGACGAGCAGTACTTC. Its translation: CASTLSTSDEQYF. Full variable domain (missing parts from reference TRBV7-2 and TRBJ2-7): GAGVSQSPSNKVTEKGKDVELRCDPISGHTALYWYRQSLGQGLEFLIYFQGNSAPDKSGLPSDRFSAERTGGSVSTLTIQRTQQEDSAVYLCASTLSTSDEQYFGPGTRLTVT.

The chain carries TRBV28 and TRBJ2-7, with D perhaps TRBD2 (6 bases). V was cut by 5 bases and J by 6 bases, with 17 bases left in between. Germline-derived CDR1 and CDR2 are MDHEN and SYDVKM. CDR3 length: 14 residues. DNA for the CDR3: TGTGCCAGCAGTCGTTCGGCCGCCGGGGGCGAGCAGTACTTC. Protein: CASSRSAAGGEQYF.

The table lists this clone with a count of one. The chain employs TRBV9 and TRBJ2-5, with 12 bases lining up with TRBD2. Unmatched junction bases numbered 6, after V lost 5 bases and J lost 4 bases. The CDR3 is made up of 15 amino acids. Germline loops: CDR1 SGDLS, CDR2 YYNGEE. Here the CDR3 DNA reads TGTGCCAGCAGTTCGACTAGCGGGGGCCCAGAGACCCAGTACTTC. Amino acids: CASSSTSGGPETQYF.

The chain has TRBV16 and TRBJ2-5; 7 bases map to TRBD2. V shed 5 bases, J shed 5 bases, and the junction held 8 bases outside the gene matches. Germline V gene lookup returns CDR1 KGHSY and CDR2 FQNENV. The CDR3 consists of 14 residues. CDR3 protein: CASSDTGGGETQYF. The CDR3 DNA sequence: TGTGCCAGCAGCGACACCGGGGGAGGGGAGACCCAGTACTTC.

This chain joins TRBV5-4 and TRBJ1-2; 11 bases align to TRBD1. The CDR3 consists of 13 residues. Germline loops: CDR1 SGHNT, CDR2 YYREEE (reference sequence). Trimming cost V 4 bases and J 6 bases; bases outside gene matches: 2. CDR3 in amino acids: CASSPDRGHGYTF. CDR3 sequence (DNA): TGTGCCAGCAGCCCGGACAGGGGGCATGGCTACACCTTC.